This T cell receptor (beta chain) is drawn from a study of T cell responses to AZD1222 COVID-19 vaccine. Findings of the study overall: Epitopes outside B.1.351 and B.1.1.7 mutated regions reportedly drew nearly half of spike TCRs. Clonal diversity was possibly underestimated; the donors were predominantly white British and more often female.

The method was immunoSEQ multiplex PCR; TCRdb's version includes in-frame clones alone and lacks a portion of them. The data hold under 75,000 clones, with more than 75% observed a single time. Concerning this clone itself: As yet, its antigen is unknown.

V gave up 5 bases and J gave up 6 bases; unmatched junction bases: 8. CDR1 is SGHRS, CDR2 YFSETQ, per germline. The CDR3 runs 14 residues. V is TRBV5-1 and J is TRBJ2-1; 7 positions match TRBD2. This clonotype was obtained from an adult in good health. The sequencing here drew on peripheral blood, taken on day 0 of AZD1222 vaccination. The CDR3 loop reads CASSGAGLLNEQFF. CDR3 nucleotide sequence: TGCGCCAGCAGTGGAGCGGGGCTCCTCAATGAGCAGTTCTTC.